Presented here are 17 T cell receptor beta chains from one specimen sequenced in a study of T cell repertoires in cytomegalovirus infection. TCRdb recomputed calls from the reads with MiXCR, one row per CDR3 protein. Among approximately 260,000 distinct CDR3 sequences listed, 22% were seen once. These TCRs are of unknown antigen specificity. This sample comprised cultured PBMCs, obtained from culture after CMV antigen stimulation. All receptors come from a human donor in good health (CMV status not recorded). Some clones in this sample may be carry-over from other donors' samples.

This clonotype was seen ten or more times. The chain links TRBV7-9 to TRBJ2-1; D uncertain. This CDR3 spans 13 amino acids. Trimming removed 5 bases at V and 8 bases at J, with 13 bases between. Germline CDR1 is SEHNR and CDR2 is FQNEAQ (reference sequence). The CDR3 sequence: CASSPPGRHEQFF. CDR3 bases: TGTGCCAGCAGCCCCCCGGGCCGGCATGAGCAGTTCTTC.

As regards this clonotype: A read error may be the cause here, since a much bigger clone is one base away. The missing conserved phenylalanine or tryptophan at the end of this CDR3 makes a read error likely. The chain combines TRBV7-2 with TRBJ2-5, with 13 bases that match TRBD2. CDR3 length equals 15 residues. Looked up from germline, CDR1 is SGHTA and CDR2 is FQGNSA. V lost 4 bases to trimming and J lost 2 bases; unmatched junction nucleotides: 1. The CDR3 nucleotides are TGTGCCAGCAGCTGGGGACTAGCGGGACAAGAGACCCAGTACCTC. Translation: CASSWGLAGQETQYL.

This clonotype was seen only a few times. The chain links TRBV28 to TRBJ2-1; 16 positions match TRBD2. The V and J ends lost 4 bases and 5 bases, in that order; junction bases with no gene match: 5. There are 17 residues in the CDR3. Germline loops: CDR1 MDHEN, CDR2 SYDVKM. The CDR3 coding sequence is TGTGCCAGCAGTTGGGGACTAGCGGGAGGGCCCGACAATGAGCAGTTCTTC. Encoded protein: CASSWGLAGGPDNEQFF.

This clonotype was seen repeatedly, ten times or more. The chain couples TRBV7-2 to TRBJ1-2; no definite D call. The CDR3 runs to 12 residues. CDR1 is SGHTA and CDR2 is FQGNSA in the germline V gene. Trimming cost V 5 bases and J 6 bases, with 10 bases left between them. The CDR3 DNA sequence: TGTGCCAGCAGCCCAAGGACCCATGGCTACACCTTC. Translated, it gives CASSPRTHGYTF.

This chain joins TRBV3-1 and TRBJ1-1; TRBD1 matches at 9 bases. The V gene end was trimmed by 5 bases and the J gene end by 5 bases; junction bases not matched to a gene: 9. The germline V gene has CDR1 LGHDT and CDR2 YNNKEL (reference sequence). This CDR3 comprises 15 residues. CDR3 nucleotides: TGTGCCAGCAGCTCCTCGACAGGGGGGATTACTGAAGCTTTCTTT. This translates into CASSSSTGGITEAFF.

This clonotype was detected only a few times. The chain links TRBV19 to TRBJ2-1; 10 bases fit TRBD2. This CDR3 comprises 15 residues. CDR1 and CDR2 from the germline V gene are LNHDA and SQIVND (reference sequence). The trim removed 3 bases at V and 9 bases at J, leaving 8 bases unmatched. CDR3 loop: CASSIVGLAFGEQFF. The CDR3 coding sequence is TGTGCCAGTAGTATCGTGGGACTAGCGTTCGGTGAGCAGTTCTTC.

This clonotype was seen repeatedly, ten times or more. The chain is built from TRBV7-6 and TRBJ1-1; D may be TRBD1 (5 bases). Germline assignment: CDR1 SGHVS and CDR2 FNYEAQ. V lost 5 bases, J lost 0 bases, and 7 bases lay in between. This CDR3 comprises 13 residues. The CDR3 loop reads CASSGHLNTEAFF. CDR3 nucleotide sequence: TGTGCCAGCAGCGGACACCTGAACACTGAAGCTTTCTTT. Full variable domain (rest looked up from reference TRBV7-6 and TRBJ1-1): GAGVSQSPRYKVTKRGQDVALRCDPISGHVSLYWYRQALGQGPEFLTYFNYEAQQDKSGLPNDRFSAERPEGSISTLTIQRTEQRDSAMYRCASSGHLNTEAFFGQGTRLTVV.

The rearrangement uses TRBV7-9 and TRBJ2-7, with D unresolved. In germline, CDR1 is SEHNR, CDR2 FQNEAQ (reference sequence). With 2 bases removed from V and 6 bases from J, the gap between germline ends came to 11 bases. CDR3 size: 13 residues. This CDR3 reads CASSLWAGSEQYF. DNA of the CDR3: TGTGCCAGCAGCTTATGGGCTGGAAGCGAGCAGTACTTC. The entire variable domain, with the rest obtained from reference TRBV7-9 and TRBJ2-7, is as follows: DTGVSQNPRHKITKRGQNVTFRCDPISEHNRLYWYRQTLGQGPEFLTYFQNEAQLEKSRLLSDRFSAERPKGSFSTLEIQRTEQGDSAMYLCASSLWAGSEQYFGPGTRLTVT.

The chain couples TRBV7-4 to TRBJ1-5, with 8 bases fitting TRBD1. The CDR3 runs to 17 residues. V lost 4 bases, J lost 5 bases, and 13 bases stayed unmatched. Germline V gene sequence: CDR1 SGHVT, CDR2 SQSDAQ. DNA of the CDR3: TGTGCCAGCAGCTACGATAAGACCGGGACAGGAGATCAGCCCCAGCATTTT. Amino acids: CASSYDKTGTGDQPQHF.

The table lists this clonotype with many counts. The CDR3: CASSDNYEQYF. DNA for the CDR3: TGTGCCAGCAGTGATAACTACGAGCAGTACTTC. The rearrangement links TRBV7-2 to TRBJ2-7; D ambiguous. The CDR3 covers 11 residues. The germline gives CDR1 SGHTA, CDR2 FQGNSA. V was cut by 6 bases and J by 3 bases, with 6 bases left in between.

The chain links TRBV19 to TRBJ2-3; D tentatively fits TRBD1 or TRBD2 (5 bases each). CDR1 is LNHDA, CDR2 SQIVND, per germline (reference sequence). The CDR3 has 14 residues. V lost 5 bases, J lost 0 bases, and 9 bases lay in between. CDR3 protein: CASSQGPSTDTQYF. CDR3 bases: TGTGCCAGTAGTCAGGGACCTAGCACAGATACGCAGTATTTT.

This clonotype occurred a few times. This rearrangement joins TRBV6-1 to TRBJ2-1; a weak D match, TRBD2 (5 bases). This CDR3 is built from 16 residues. Germline CDR1 is MNHNS and CDR2 is SASEGT. With 5 bases removed from V and 3 bases from J, the gap between germline ends came to 17 bases. The CDR3 loop is CASSFLPPGDYNEQFF. The CDR3 DNA is TGTGCCAGCAGTTTCCTCCCTCCCGGGGACTACAATGAGCAGTTCTTC.

This clonotype was found a few times. The rearrangement joins TRBV12-5 to TRBJ1-2; 7 bases are shared with TRBD1. Germline CDR1 is LGHNT and CDR2 is FRNRAP. V shed 0 bases and J 6 bases; nucleotides not matched to a gene: 10. This CDR3 is 16 amino acids long. The CDR3 DNA is TGTGCTAGTGGTTTGGTACTAGCTCGAGGGGGCGATGGCTACACCTTC. Its translation is CASGLVLARGGDGYTF.

This clonotype was seen only a few times. The chain has TRBV11-2 and TRBJ1-1, with 8 bases that match TRBD1. The germline gives CDR1 SGHAT, CDR2 FQNNGV. The J segment lost 0 bases and the V segment lost 5 bases, leaving 14 bases of the junction unmatched. CDR3 length: 18 amino acids. The CDR3 is CASSQDSRTGPMNTEAFF. In nucleotides, the CDR3 is TGTGCCAGCAGCCAAGATTCAAGGACAGGGCCTATGAACACTGAAGCTTTCTTT.

V gene TRBV2 combines with J gene TRBJ2-3, with D possibly being TRBD2 (6 bases). The CDR3 runs 13 residues. The germline CDR1 and CDR2 sequences are SNHLY and FYNNEI. The CDR3 sequence: CAADGRWGDTQYF. CDR3 in DNA: TGTGCAGCTGATGGGAGGTGGGGGGATACGCAGTATTTT.

Worth noting for this clonotype: One junction end does not reproduce the germline sequence, and a read error may be involved. The chain employs TRBV12-3 or TRBV12-4 and TRBJ2-7; D gene unclear. The CDR3 extends over 14 amino acids. CDR3 loop: CTSSLQLGPYEQYF. CDR3 sequence (DNA): TGTACCAGCAGTTTACAGCTCGGACCCTACGAGCAGTACTTC.

The rearrangement joins TRBV27 to TRBJ1-2; D is uncertain. Germline loops: CDR1 MNHEY, CDR2 SMNVEV (reference sequence). Trimming took off 3 bases at V and 4 bases at J, with 3 bases between the two ends. The CDR3 runs to 11 residues. CDR3 sequence reads: CASSFSYGYTF. Written as DNA, the CDR3 is TGTGCCAGCAGTTTTAGCTATGGCTACACCTTC.